This passage covers 4 T cell receptor beta chains from one sample sequenced in a study of blood T cell repertoires in COVID-19. Measured with immunoSEQ multiplex PCR; TCRdb has only the in-frame clones, and not every one. The sample carries 150,000 to 200,000 clones, about 86% recorded once. Sample: peripheral blood. All receptors come from a man aged 55 to 70 with acute or convalescent COVID-19.

The V and J genes are TRBV30 and TRBJ2-1; no clear D. CDR1 GTSNPN and CDR2 SVGIG come from the germline V gene (reference sequence). The CDR3 totals 11 residues. V was cut by 5 bases and J by 3 bases, with 5 bases left in between. The CDR3 DNA reads TGTGCCTGGTCGTTCTACAATGAGCAGTTCTTC. Its translation: CAWSFYNEQFF.

The gene calls are TRBV3-1 (or the pseudogene TRBV3-2) and TRBJ1-1, with no clear D. The CDR3 consists of 13 residues. Germline CDR1 reads LGHDT; CDR2 reads YNNKEL (reference sequence). The V and J ends lost 7 bases and 5 bases respectively, with 14 bases between them. The DNA for the CDR3 is TGTGCCAGCACCACGCGGGGAGGAACTGAAGCTTTCTTT. Translation: CASTTRGGTEAFF.

V gene TRBV28 combines with J gene TRBJ1-2; D remains ambiguous. This CDR3 contains 11 residues. CDR1 is MDHEN, CDR2 SYDVKM, per germline. Trimming removed 6 bases from V and 8 bases from J, with 10 bases in between. The CDR3 nucleotides are TGTGCCAGCAGCCAACAGCGGGGCTACACCTTC. It yields the protein CASSQQRGYTF.

This chain joins TRBV7-2 and TRBJ1-6; 8 bases are shared with TRBD1. V was pared by 3 bases and J by 7 bases, with 2 bases of the junction left unmatched. CDR1 SGHTA and CDR2 FQGNSA come from the germline V gene. This CDR3 is 14 amino acids long. In DNA, the CDR3 is TGTGCCAGCAGCTTGACAGGGGAAAATTCACCCCTCCACTTT. Amino acids: CASSLTGENSPLHF.